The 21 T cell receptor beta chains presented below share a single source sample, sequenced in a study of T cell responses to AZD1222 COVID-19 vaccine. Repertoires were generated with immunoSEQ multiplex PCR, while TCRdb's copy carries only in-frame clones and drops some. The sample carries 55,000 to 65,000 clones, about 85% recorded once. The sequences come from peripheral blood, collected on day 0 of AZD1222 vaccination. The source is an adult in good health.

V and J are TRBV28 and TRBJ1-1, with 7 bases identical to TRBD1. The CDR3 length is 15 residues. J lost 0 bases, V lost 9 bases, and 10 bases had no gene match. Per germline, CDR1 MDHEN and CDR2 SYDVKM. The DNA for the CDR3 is TGTGCCAGTGAAACAGGGGCGAGGATGAACACTGAAGCTTTCTTT. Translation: CASETGARMNTEAFF.

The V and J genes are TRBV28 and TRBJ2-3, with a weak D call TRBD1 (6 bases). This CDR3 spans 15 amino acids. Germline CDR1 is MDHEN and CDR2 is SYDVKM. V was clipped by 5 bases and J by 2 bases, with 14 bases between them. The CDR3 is CASSLSGQFTDTQYF. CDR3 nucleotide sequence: TGTGCCAGCAGTCTCAGTGGACAGTTCACAGATACGCAGTATTTT. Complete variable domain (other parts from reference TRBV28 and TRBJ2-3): DVKVTQSSRYLVKRTGEKVFLECVQDMDHENMFWYRQDPGLGLRLIYFSYDVKMKEKGDIPEGYSVSREKKERFSLILESASTNQTSMYLCASSLSGQFTDTQYFGPGTRLTVL.

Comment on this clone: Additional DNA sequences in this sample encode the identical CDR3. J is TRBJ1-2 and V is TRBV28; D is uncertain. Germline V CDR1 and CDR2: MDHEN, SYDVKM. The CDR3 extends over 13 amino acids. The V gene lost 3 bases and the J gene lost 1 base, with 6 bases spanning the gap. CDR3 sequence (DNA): TGTGCCAGCAGTTTGGGCGATAACTATGGCTACACCTTC. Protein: CASSLGDNYGYTF.

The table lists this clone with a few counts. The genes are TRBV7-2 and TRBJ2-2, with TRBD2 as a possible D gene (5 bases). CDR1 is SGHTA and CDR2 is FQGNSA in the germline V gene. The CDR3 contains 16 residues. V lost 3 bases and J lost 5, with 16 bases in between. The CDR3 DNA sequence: TGTGCCAGCAGCTTGAATGAGGGATTCAGGACCGGGGAGCTGTTTTTT. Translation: CASSLNEGFRTGELFF.

For the CDR3, the DNA is TGTGCCACCGGGGGAGGGGAGACGGGGCAAGAGACCCAGTACTTC. Amino acid sequence: CATGGGETGQETQYF. V is TRBV24-1 and J is TRBJ2-5; TRBD2 agrees at 7 bases. From germline, CDR1 is KGHDR and CDR2 SFDVKD. J was trimmed by 2 bases and V by 9 bases; bases with no gene match: 11. This CDR3 is built from 15 residues.

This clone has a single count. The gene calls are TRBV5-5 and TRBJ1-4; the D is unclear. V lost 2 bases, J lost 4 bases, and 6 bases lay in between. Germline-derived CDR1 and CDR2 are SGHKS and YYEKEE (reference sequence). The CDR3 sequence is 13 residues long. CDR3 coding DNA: TGTGCCAGCAGCTTACATTATAATGAAAAACTGTTTTTT. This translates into CASSLHYNEKLFF.

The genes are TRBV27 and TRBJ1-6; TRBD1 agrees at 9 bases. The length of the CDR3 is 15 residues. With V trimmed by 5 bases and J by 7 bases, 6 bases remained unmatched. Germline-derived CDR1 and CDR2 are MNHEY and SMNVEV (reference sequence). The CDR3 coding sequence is TGTGCCAGCAGTGCACAGGGGGCTCCGAATTCACCCCTCCACTTT. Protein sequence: CASSAQGAPNSPLHF.

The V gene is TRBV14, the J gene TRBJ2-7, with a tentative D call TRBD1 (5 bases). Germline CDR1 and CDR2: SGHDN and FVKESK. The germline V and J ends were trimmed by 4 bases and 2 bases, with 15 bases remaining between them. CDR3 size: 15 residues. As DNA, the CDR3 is TGTGCCAGCAGCCGTGGGCCAGGGCCTACCTACGAGCAGTACTTC. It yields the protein CASSRGPGPTYEQYF.

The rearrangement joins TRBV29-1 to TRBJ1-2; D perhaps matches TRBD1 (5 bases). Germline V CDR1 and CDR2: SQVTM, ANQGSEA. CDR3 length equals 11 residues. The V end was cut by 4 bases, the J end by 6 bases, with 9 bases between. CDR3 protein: CSVGQGDGYTF. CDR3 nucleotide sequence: TGCAGCGTTGGCCAAGGGGATGGCTACACCTTC.

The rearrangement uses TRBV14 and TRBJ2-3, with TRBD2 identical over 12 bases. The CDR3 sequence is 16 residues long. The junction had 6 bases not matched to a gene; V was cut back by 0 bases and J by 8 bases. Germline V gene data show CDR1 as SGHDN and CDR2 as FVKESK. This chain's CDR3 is CASSQDLAGGPVTQYF. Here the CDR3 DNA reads TGTGCCAGCAGCCAAGATCTAGCGGGGGGGCCTGTTACGCAGTATTTT.

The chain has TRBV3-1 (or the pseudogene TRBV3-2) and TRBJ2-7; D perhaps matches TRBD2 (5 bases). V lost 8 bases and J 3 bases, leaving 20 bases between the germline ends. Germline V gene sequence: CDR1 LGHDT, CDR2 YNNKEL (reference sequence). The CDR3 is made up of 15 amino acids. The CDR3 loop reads CASCTSPGSSYEQYF. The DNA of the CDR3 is TGTGCCAGCTGCACTTCTCCGGGATCGAGCTACGAGCAGTACTTC.

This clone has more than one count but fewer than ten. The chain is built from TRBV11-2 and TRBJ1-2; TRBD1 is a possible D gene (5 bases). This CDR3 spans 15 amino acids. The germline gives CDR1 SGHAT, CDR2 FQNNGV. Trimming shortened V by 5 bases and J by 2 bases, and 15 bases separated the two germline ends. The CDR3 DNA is TGTGCCAGCAGCCCCGCCTTACAGGTGAACTATGGCTACACCTTC. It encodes CASSPALQVNYGYTF. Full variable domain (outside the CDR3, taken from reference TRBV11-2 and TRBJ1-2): EAGVAQSPRYKIIEKRQSVAFWCNPISGHATLYWYQQILGQGPKLLIQFQNNGVVDDSQLPKDRFSAERLKGVDSTLKIQPAKLEDSAVYLCASSPALQVNYGYTFGSGTRLTVV.

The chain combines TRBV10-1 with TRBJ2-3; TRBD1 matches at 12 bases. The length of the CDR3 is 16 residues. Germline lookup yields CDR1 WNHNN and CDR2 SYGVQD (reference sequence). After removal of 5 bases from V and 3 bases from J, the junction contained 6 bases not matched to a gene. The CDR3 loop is CASSPGTGGWTDTQYF. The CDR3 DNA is TGCGCCAGCAGTCCCGGGACAGGGGGCTGGACAGATACGCAGTATTTT.

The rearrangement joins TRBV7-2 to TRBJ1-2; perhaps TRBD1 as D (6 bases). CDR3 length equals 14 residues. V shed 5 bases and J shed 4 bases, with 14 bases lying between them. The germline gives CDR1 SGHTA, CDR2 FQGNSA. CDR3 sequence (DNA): TGTGCCAGCAGCCCCCAGACAGGATCCTATGGCTACACCTTC. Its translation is CASSPQTGSYGYTF. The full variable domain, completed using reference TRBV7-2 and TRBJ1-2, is GAGVSQSPSNKVTEKGKDVELRCDPISGHTALYWYRQSLGQGLEFLIYFQGNSAPDKSGLPSDRFSAERTGGSVSTLTIQRTQQEDSAVYLCASSPQTGSYGYTFGSGTRLTVV.

Here the CDR3 reads CASSPPRASGGGELFF. CDR3 DNA sequence: TGTGCCAGCAGCCCCCCCCGGGCTAGCGGTGGCGGGGAGCTGTTTTTT. This chain links TRBV2 with TRBJ2-2, with 7 bases lining up with TRBD2. The junction had 14 bases not matched to a gene; V was cut back by 6 bases and J by 7 bases. The CDR3 covers 16 residues. Germline CDR1 SNHLY, CDR2 FYNNEI.

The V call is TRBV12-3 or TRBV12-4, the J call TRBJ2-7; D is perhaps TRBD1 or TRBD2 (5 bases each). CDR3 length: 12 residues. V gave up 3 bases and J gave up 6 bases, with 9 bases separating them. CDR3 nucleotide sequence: TGTGCCAGCAGTTTCCTGGGGGTCGAGCAGTACTTC. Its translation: CASSFLGVEQYF.

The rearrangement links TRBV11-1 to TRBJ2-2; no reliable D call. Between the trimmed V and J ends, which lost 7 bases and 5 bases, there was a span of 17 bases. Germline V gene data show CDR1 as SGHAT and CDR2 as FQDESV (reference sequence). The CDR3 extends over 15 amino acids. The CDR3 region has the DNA TGTGCCAGCACCTCCCGGGCCCTGGGGACCGGGGAGCTGTTTTTT. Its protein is CASTSRALGTGELFF.

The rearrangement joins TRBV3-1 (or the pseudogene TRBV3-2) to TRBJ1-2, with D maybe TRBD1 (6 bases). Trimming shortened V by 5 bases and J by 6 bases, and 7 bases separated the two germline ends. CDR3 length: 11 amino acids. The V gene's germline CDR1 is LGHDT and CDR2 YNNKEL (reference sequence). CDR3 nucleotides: TGTGCCAGCAGCTACAGGGATGGCTACACCTTC. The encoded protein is CASSYRDGYTF.

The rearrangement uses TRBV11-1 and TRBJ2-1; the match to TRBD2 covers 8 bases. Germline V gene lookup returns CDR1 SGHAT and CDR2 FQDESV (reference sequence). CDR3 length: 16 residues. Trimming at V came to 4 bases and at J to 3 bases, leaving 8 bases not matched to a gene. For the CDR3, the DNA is TGTGCCAGCAGCTGGCAGCGGGGGAAGGGCTACAATGAGCAGTTCTTC. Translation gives CASSWQRGKGYNEQFF.

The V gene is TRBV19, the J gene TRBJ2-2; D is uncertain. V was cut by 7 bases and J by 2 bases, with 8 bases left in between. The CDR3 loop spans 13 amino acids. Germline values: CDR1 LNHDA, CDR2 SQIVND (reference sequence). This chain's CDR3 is CASIDSNTGELFF. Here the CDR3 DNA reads TGTGCCAGTATCGACTCTAACACCGGGGAGCTGTTTTTT.

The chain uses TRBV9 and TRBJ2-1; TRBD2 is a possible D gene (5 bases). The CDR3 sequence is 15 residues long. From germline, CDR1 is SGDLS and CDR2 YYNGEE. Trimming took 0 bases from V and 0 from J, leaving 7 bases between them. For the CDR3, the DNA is TGTGCCAGCAGCGTAGAAGCGGACTCCTACAATGAGCAGTTCTTC. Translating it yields CASSVEADSYNEQFF.